Below, one TCR beta chain is given with its context. This clone was counted between two and nine times. Its antigen is not yet known. Base qualities are not recorded, but no much larger clone differs from it by a single base. The data are from a study of cytomegalovirus exposure and HLA in healthy donors (dated by TCRdb to 2016 to 2017). Regarding the study in general: According to an earlier analysis of around 600 of the donors, roughly 180 million T cells yielded 95 million to 140 million unique TCR beta sequences and approximately 300 Gb of sequence data. Approximately 300 gigabases of sequencing data and tens of millions of unique TCR sequences were included in an early release covering under 650 HLA-typed donors. The genetic ancestry cluster associated with self-reported Caucasian donors included 65% to 90% of the 350 to 500 genotyped donors. The aim of the study was to test whether cataloging public T cell receptors could identify signatures of past pathogen exposure. The study profiled the T cell repertoires of about 640 subjects by immunosequencing and related them to cytomegalovirus serostatus. Along with the approximately 650-subject first cohort, a separate validation cohort of about 110 different subjects was used. To predict cytomegalovirus infection status, the study combined high-throughput TCR immunosequencing, statistical association of individual TCRs with disease status, and machine learning. In a later analysis, previously published TCR beta repertoires from about 640 donors were re-analyzed and high-resolution HLA genotyping was added so that TCR occurrence patterns could be studied. Rather than using new phenotypic data, the later analysis identified candidate immune exposures from TCR beta sequences and from how often those sequences occurred across donors. To decide whether each TCR beta V gene segment behaved as functional or pseudogenic, an earlier analysis of several hundred of the donors relied on high-throughput TCR beta sequencing. Alongside the repertoire data, information on donor age, sex, ethnicity and CMV serostatus was compiled. A later genetic analysis took genome-wide SNP genotypes for about three fifths of the 666 donors and used that subset as a discovery cohort. All discovery cohort repertoires had been generated using a single sequencing platform. Class I and class II HLA loci were covered by the typing at four-digit resolution. Typing coverage differed by locus: A, B, C, DRB1 and DQB1 were typed in about 629-640 donors, DQA1 in about 560, DPA1 in 606, and DPB1 in 400 to 480. A handful of DR-DQ haplotypes were handled as single units for association and clustering because linkage in the cohort was strong. Across about 380 genotyped donors of the cohort, an average of approximately 220,000 unique TCR beta nucleotide sequences per donor were sequenced, and around 19% of those sequences were non-productive.

The method was the immunoSEQ multiplex PCR assay. The multiplex PCR relied on a mix of 60 forward primers for TCR Vbeta segments and 13 reverse primers for TCR Jbeta segments. The CDR3 region of rearranged TCR beta genes was amplified from genomic DNA by a multiplex PCR assay. The amplified TCR beta libraries were sequenced on the Illumina HiSeq System as 87-base-pair reads. From the authors' description of their analysis: A later analysis counted some 80 million unique TCR beta chains across the 650 to 700 repertoires, and some 11 million of these chains were shared by at least two donors. Raw reads were error-corrected and collapsed into unique sequences with a nearest-neighbor algorithm that merged closely related sequences to remove PCR and sequencing errors. CDR3 sequences were aligned to IMGT reference sequences to assign V, D and J gene segments. For a sequence to be retained, at least a six-nucleotide match to both a V gene segment and a J gene segment was required. A rearrangement counted as productive if the CDR3 had no stop codons and remained in frame with V and J, and every other rearrangement counted as non-productive. Following IMGT convention, CDR3 was defined as the stretch from the second conserved V-encoded cysteine up to the conserved J-encoded phenylalanine. The earlier analysis of a few hundred of the donors excluded any sequence lacking an unambiguous match to a single V gene segment. An earlier analysis of over 450 of the donors classified V segments as functional when productive rearrangements were above 56.7% and as segregating when the standard deviation between donors was above 5%. A statistical classification framework was developed to diagnose cytomegalovirus status using the catalog of TCR beta chain sequences. In a later analysis, TCR nucleotide sequences were compared against IMGT/GENE-DB human TR gene sequences so that V and J genes could be assigned. Using the TCRdist pipeline, a later analysis assigned CDR3 sequences along with most-parsimonious VDJ recombination scenarios. In a later analysis, each TCR beta chain was defined by its CDR3 amino acid sequence together with its V-gene family, and reads lacking a unique V-gene family were excluded. As a way to deal with suspected cross-contamination and a sequencing artifact, a later analysis dropped approximately 590 nucleotide sequences that were highly shared and had low generation probability. For each public chain, a later analysis derived a clonal expansion index from normalized ranks of inferred template counts within each repertoire. Generation probabilities in a later analysis came from a VDJ recombination model fitted to out-of-frame rearrangements, and those results were checked against IGoR. Hypergeometric tests were used in a later analysis to score TCR-TCR, TCR-HLA and TCR-CMV co-occurrence, with a repertoire-size bias correction applied to the TCR pairs. A later analysis estimated false discovery rates by permuting HLA or CMV assignments 20 times. In a later analysis, co-occurring TCRs were grouped using DBSCAN, with TCRdist sequence similarity added in when clustering inside HLA-allele-positive subsets. Co-occurrence clustering excluded repertoires with fewer than 30,000 or more than 120,000 public chains, plus five with anomalous nucleotide sharing. In TCRdb, the immuneACCESS table is reduced to in-frame sequences with V and J assigned. These tables do not hold every clone; where another copy was compared, an unresolved V gene accounts for under half, and the others remain unexplained. V and J calls and clone size are those listed in that table; D and trimming were worked out from the DNA. The sample includes 150,000 to 200,000 clones, with about three quarters observed a single time. The ten largest clones add up to about 0.93% of the sample.

General study outcomes and caveats: An association between a missense DCLRE1C variant and V-gene and J-gene trimming of TCR beta chains was found in a later genetic analysis and replicated in an independent cohort. The presence/absence analyses assumed that sequencing depth was roughly uniform across donors, and that assumption may not be true. The authors suggested that the approach could potentially be generalized to other disease states and immunological phenotypes. A later analysis reported that several top co-occurrence clusters appeared linked to parvovirus B19, influenza, CMV and Epstein-Barr virus. Most CMV-associated TCR beta chains appeared to be HLA-restricted in a later analysis, and the HLA associations seemed to be driven largely by CMV exposure. A few of the identified cytomegalovirus-associated TCR beta chains were confirmed in vitro to be specific for cytomegalovirus antigens. Most TCR sequences were observed very rarely across donors, whereas some public TCRs were present in many individuals. According to a later analysis, TCR association rates differed among HLA loci, with DRB1 alleles showing the most associated TCRs and HLA-C alleles showing the fewest. In both the original and validation cohorts, the classifier was reported to diagnose cytomegalovirus status with high specificity and sensitivity. The sequencing pipeline was judged likely to have produced a cluster of highly shared sequence variants as a technical artifact. A further reported finding was that TCR beta sequences accurately predicted the HLA-A and HLA-B alleles for most subjects in the first cohort. When HLA alleles, especially DR and DQ, strongly co-occurred, attributing TCR associations to individual alleles was difficult. In a later analysis, HLA-associated TCR beta chains showed more clonal expansion and lower generation probabilities than non-associated chains that were equally common. In a later analysis, 15,000 to 20,000 TCR beta sequences were associated with specific HLA alleles at a false discovery rate of 0.05. The only immune exposure information available for the cohort was CMV serostatus. The study listed 164 TCR beta chains as associated with cytomegalovirus. Some IMGT-functional V segments, including TRBV6-2 and TRBV6-3, could not be told apart with the 87-base-pair reads, so those segments were excluded. The earlier analysis of nearly 600 of the donors excluded some 15 rarely observed V segments, including chromosome 9 orphons, because counts were too low. In an earlier analysis of about 540 of the donors, most TCR beta V segments were observed in productive rearrangements about 87% or about 30% of the time, broadly matching IMGT annotations. In a later genetic analysis, fewer N-insertions in productive TCRs were reported among donors in an Asian-associated ancestry cluster than the roughly 640-donor mean. HLA typing was unavailable for some donors at each locus, so association tests used only the typed subset. Linkage disequilibrium might explain the correlated functional status among segregating V segments, but an unknown experimental factor could not be ruled out. This cohort had only TCR beta chains sequenced, and the lack of alpha or paired-chain data limited which features could be detected.

CDR1 is given as MDHEN and CDR2 as SYDVKM, both from the germline V gene. V drops 11 bases and J drops 6 bases, leaving 14 bases in between. The CDR3 runs 11 residues from the cysteine to the phenylalanine. Only the CDR3 DNA stays, 33 bases, in frame from base 1. The cohort consisted of approximately 670 healthy bone marrow donors. Cohort members were all nominally healthy when sampled, although unrecorded immune exposures were likely present. The donor tested CMV seropositive, placing the donor among the roughly 270 seropositive members of the cohort. A peripheral blood sample was collected from each donor, and TCR beta sequencing was performed on peripheral blood mononuclear cells. The Qiagen DNeasy Blood Extraction Kit was used to extract genomic DNA from the blood cell samples.

What was sequenced was PBMCs. The sequence was obtained from a woman aged 45-60 years in good health and CMV-seropositive. The chain is assembled from TRBV28 and TRBJ2-7, with a weak D call of TRBD1 (5 bases match). The DNA reads TGTGCCTCGAAGGGGCGTCGCGAGCAGTACTTC. The resulting protein is CASKGRREQYF.